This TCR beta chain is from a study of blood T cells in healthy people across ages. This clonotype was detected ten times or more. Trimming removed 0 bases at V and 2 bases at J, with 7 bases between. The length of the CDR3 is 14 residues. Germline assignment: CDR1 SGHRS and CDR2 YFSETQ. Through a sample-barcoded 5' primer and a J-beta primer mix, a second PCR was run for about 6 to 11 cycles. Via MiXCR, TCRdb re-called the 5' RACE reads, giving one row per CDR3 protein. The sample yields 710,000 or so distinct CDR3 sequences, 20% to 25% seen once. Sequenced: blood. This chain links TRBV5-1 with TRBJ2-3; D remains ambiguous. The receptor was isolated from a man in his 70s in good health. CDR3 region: CASSLVDLTDTQYF. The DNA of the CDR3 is TGCGCCAGCAGCTTGGTGGACCTCACAGATACGCAGTATTTT.